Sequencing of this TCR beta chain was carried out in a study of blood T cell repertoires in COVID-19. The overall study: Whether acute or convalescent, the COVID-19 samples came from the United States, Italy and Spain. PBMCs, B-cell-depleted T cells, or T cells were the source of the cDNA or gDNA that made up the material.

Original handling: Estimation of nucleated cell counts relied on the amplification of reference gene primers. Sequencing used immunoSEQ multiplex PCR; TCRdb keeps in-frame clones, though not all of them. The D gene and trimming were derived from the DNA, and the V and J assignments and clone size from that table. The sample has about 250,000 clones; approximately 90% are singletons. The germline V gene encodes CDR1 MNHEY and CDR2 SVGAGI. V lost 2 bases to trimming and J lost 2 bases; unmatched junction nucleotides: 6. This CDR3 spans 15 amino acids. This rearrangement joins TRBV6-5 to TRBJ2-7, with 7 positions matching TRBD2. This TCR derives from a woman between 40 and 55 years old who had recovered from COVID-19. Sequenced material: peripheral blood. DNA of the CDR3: TGTGCCAGCAGTTACGGGGGGGGGTCCCCCTACGAGCAGTACTTC. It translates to CASSYGGGSPYEQYF.